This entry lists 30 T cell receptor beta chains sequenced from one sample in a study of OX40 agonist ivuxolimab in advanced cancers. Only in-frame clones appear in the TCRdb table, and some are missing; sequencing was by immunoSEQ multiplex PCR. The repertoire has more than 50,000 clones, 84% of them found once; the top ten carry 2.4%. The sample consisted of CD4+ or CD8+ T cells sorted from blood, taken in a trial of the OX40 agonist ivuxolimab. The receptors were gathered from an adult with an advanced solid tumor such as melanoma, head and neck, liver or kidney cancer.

CDR3 in amino acids: CASSSQTSGDNEQFF. In DNA, the CDR3 is TGTGCCAGCAGCTCCCAGACTAGCGGGGACAATGAGCAGTTCTTC. V gene TRBV11-2 combines with J gene TRBJ2-1, with 11 bases that match TRBD2. The CDR3 is made up of 15 amino acids. The trim removed 4 bases at V and 5 bases at J, leaving 4 bases unmatched. Germline CDR1 reads SGHAT; CDR2 reads FQNNGV.

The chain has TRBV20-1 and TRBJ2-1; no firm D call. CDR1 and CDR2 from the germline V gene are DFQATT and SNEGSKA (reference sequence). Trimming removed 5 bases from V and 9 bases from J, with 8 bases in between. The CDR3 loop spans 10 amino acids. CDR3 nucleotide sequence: TGCAGTGCTGGAGTCAGTGAGCAGTTCTTC. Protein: CSAGVSEQFF.

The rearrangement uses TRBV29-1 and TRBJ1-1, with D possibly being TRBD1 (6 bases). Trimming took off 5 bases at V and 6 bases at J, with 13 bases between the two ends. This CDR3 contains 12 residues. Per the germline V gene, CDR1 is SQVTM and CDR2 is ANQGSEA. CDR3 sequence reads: CSVSLQGSEAFF. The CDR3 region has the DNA TGCAGCGTTTCATTACAGGGCTCTGAAGCTTTCTTT.

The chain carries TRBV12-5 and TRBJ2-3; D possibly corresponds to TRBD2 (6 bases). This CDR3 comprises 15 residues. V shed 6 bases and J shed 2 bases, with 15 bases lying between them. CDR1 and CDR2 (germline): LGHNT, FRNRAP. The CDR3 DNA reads TGTGCTAGTGGGGCGGGACTCTCGAACACAGATACGCAGTATTTT. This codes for CASGAGLSNTDTQYF.

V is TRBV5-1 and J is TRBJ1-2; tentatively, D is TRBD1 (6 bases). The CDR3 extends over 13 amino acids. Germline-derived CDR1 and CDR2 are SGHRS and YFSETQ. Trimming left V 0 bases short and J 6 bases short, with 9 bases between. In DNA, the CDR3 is TGCGCCAGCAGCTTGGCAGGGGTTGATGGCTACACCTTC. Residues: CASSLAGVDGYTF.

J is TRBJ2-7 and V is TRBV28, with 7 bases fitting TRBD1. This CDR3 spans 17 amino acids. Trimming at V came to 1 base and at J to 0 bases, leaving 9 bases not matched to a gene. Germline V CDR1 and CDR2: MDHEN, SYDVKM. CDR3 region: CASSLLAGQAISYEQYF. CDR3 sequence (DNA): TGTGCCAGCAGTTTATTGGCTGGACAGGCGATCTCCTACGAGCAGTACTTC.

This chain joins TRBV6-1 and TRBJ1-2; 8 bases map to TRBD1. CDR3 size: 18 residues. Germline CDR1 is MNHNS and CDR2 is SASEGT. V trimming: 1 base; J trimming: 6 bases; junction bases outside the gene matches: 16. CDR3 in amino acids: CASSEGWTGRPGGDGYTF. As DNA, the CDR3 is TGTGCCAGCAGTGAAGGATGGACAGGGAGACCCGGAGGGGATGGCTACACCTTC.

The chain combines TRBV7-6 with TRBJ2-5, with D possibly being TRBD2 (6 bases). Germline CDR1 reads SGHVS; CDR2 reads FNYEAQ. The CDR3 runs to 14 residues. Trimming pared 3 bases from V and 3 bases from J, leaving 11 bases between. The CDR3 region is CASSLVAGKETQYF. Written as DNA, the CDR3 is TGTGCCAGCAGCTTGGTGGCGGGGAAAGAGACCCAGTACTTC.

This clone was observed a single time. The CDR3 here is CASSRKGAMNTEAFF. CDR3 coding DNA: TGTGCCAGCAGTCGTAAGGGGGCTATGAACACTGAAGCTTTCTTT. The V call is TRBV27, the J call TRBJ1-1; 7 bases fit TRBD1. Germline V lookup: CDR1 MNHEY, CDR2 SMNVEV (reference sequence). The trim removed 5 bases at V and 0 bases at J, leaving 6 bases unmatched. The CDR3 is 15 residues long.

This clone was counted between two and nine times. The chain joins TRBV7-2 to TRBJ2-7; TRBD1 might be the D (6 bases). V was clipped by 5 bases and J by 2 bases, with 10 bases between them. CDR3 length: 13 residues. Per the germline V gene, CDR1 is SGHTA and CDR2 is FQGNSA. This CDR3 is CASSPGQPYEQYF. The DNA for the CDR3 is TGTGCCAGCAGCCCAGGACAGCCCTACGAGCAGTACTTC.

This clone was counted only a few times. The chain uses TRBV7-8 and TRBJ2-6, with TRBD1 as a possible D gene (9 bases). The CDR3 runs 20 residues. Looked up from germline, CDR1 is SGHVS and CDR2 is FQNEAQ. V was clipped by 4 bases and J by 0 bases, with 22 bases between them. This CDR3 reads CASSSSRGGQGLSGANVLTF. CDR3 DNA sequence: TGTGCCAGCAGCTCTTCCCGGGGGGGACAGGGACTCTCTGGGGCCAACGTCCTGACTTTC.

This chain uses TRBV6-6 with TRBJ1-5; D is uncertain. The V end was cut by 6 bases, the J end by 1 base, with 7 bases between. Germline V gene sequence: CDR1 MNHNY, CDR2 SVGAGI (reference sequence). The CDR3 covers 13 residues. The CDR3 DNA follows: TGTGCCAGCAGAGTTGACAGCAATCAGCCCCAGCATTTT. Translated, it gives CASRVDSNQPQHF.

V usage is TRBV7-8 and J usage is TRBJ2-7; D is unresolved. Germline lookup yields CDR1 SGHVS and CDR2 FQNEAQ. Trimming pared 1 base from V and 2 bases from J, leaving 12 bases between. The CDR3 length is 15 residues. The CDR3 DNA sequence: TGTGCCAGCAGCTTAGATGGCAGAGCCCCCTACGAGCAGTACTTC. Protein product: CASSLDGRAPYEQYF.

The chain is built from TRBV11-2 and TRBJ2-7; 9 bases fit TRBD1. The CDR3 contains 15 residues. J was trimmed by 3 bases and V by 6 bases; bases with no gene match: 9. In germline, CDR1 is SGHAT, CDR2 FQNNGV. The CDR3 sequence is CASRDPGTGIYEQYF. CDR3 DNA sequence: TGTGCCAGCAGGGACCCCGGGACAGGGATCTACGAGCAGTACTTC.

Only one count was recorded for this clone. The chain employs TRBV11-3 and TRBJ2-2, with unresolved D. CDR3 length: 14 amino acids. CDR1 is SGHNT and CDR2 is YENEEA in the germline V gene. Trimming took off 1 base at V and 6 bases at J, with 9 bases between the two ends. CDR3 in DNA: TGTGCCAGCAGCTTAGCCTGGGTCCCCGGGGAGCTGTTTTTT. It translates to CASSLAWVPGELFF.

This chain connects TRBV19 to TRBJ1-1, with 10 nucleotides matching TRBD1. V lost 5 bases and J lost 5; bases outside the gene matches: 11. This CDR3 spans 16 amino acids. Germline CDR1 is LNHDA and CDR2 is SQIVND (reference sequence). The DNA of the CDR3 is TGTGCCAGTAGTCCCCAATCCGGGACAGGGGTTACTGAAGCTTTCTTT. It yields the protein CASSPQSGTGVTEAFF.

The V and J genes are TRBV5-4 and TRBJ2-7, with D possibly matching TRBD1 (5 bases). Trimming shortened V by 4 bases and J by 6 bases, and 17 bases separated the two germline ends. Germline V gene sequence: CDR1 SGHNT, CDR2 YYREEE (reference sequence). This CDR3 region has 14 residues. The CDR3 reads CASSPPGTQVEQYF. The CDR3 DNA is TGTGCCAGCAGCCCGCCAGGCACACAGGTCGAGCAGTACTTC.

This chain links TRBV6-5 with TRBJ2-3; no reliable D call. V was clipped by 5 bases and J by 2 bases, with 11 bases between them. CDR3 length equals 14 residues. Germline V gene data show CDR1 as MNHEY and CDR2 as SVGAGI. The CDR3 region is CASSRERHTDTQYF. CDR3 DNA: TGTGCCAGCAGTCGAGAAAGGCACACAGATACGCAGTATTTT.

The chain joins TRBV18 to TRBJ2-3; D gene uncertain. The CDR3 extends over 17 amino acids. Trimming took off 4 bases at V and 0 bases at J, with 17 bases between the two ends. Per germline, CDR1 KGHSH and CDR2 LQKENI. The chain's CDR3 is CASSLDLGRSSTDTQYF. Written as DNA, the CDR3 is TGTGCCAGCTCACTCGATCTAGGGCGGAGCAGCACAGATACGCAGTATTTT.

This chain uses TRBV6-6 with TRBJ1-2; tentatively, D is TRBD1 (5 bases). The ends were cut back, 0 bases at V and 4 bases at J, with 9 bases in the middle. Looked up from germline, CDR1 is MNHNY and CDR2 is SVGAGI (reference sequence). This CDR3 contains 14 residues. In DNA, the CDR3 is TGTGCCAGCAGTTACTCTTCCGGGACCTATGGCTACACCTTC. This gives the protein CASSYSSGTYGYTF.

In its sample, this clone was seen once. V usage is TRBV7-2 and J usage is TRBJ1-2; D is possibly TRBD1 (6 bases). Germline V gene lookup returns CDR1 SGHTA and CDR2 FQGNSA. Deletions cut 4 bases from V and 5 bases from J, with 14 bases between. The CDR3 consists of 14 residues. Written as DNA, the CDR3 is TGTGCCAGCAGCTCCCGGACAGCGGAGTATGGCTACACCTTC. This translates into CASSSRTAEYGYTF.

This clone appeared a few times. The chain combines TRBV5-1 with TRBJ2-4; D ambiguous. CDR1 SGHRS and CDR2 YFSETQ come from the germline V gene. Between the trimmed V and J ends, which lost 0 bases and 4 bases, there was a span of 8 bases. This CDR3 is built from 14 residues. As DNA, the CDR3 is TGCGCCAGCAGCTTGGAAACAGTAAAAAACATTCAGTACTTC. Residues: CASSLETVKNIQYF.

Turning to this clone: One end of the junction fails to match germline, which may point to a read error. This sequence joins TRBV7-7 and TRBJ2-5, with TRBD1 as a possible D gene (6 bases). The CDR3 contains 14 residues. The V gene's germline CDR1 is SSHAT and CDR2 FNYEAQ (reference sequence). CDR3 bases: TGTGCTAGCAGCTCCAATCCCACAGGGGAGACCCAGTACTTC. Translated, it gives CASSSNPTGETQYF.

The CDR3 protein is CASSMGNRDNNQPQHF. CDR3 DNA sequence: TGTGCCAGTAGTATGGGGAACAGGGATAACAATCAGCCCCAGCATTTT. This chain connects TRBV19 to TRBJ1-5; D is perhaps TRBD1 (6 bases). Germline V CDR1 and CDR2: LNHDA, SQIVND (reference sequence). The CDR3 has 16 amino acids. V gave up 3 bases and J gave up 3 bases, with 15 bases separating them. Full variable domain (missing parts from reference TRBV19 and TRBJ1-5): DGGITQSPKYLFRKEGQNVTLSCEQNLNHDAMYWYRQDPGQGLRLIYYSQIVNDFQKGDIAEGYSVSREKKESFPLTVTSAQKNPTAFYLCASSMGNRDNNQPQHFGDGTRLSIL.

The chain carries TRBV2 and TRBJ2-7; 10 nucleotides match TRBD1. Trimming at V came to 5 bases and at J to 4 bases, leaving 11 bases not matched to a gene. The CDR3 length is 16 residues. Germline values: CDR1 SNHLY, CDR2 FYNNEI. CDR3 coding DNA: TGTGCCAGCAGTACCGGACCGGGACAGGGGATTTACGAGCAGTACTTC. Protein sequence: CASSTGPGQGIYEQYF.

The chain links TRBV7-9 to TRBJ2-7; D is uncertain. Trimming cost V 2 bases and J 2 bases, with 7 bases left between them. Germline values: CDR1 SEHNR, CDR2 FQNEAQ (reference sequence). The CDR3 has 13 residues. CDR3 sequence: CASSLPGPYEQYF. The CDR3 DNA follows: TGTGCCAGCAGCTTACCGGGTCCCTACGAGCAGTACTTC.

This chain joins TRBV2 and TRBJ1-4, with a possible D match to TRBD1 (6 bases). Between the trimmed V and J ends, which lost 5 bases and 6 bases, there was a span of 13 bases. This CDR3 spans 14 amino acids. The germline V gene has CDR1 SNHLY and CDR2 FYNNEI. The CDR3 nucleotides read TGTGCCAGCAGTTCTGAGGGGGGTCATGAAAAACTGTTTTTT. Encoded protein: CASSSEGGHEKLFF.

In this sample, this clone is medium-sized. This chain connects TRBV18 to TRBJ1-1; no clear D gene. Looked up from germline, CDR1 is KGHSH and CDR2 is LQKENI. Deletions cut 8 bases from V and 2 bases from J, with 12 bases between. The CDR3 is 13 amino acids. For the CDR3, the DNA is TGTGCCAGCCATCCCACAGCCAACACTGAAGCTTTCTTT. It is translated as CASHPTANTEAFF.

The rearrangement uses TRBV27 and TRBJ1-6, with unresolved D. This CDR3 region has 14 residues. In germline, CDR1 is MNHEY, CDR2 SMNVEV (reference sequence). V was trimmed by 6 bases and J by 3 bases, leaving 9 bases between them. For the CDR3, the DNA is TGTGCCAGCAGGTTACCAAACTATAATTCACCCCTCCACTTT. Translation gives CASRLPNYNSPLHF.

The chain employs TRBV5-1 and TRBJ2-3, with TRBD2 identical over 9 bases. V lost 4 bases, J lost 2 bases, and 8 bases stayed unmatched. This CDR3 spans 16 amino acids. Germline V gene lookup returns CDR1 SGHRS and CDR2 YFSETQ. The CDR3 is CASSVAERGATDTQYF. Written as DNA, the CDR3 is TGCGCCAGCAGCGTGGCCGAGCGGGGGGCCACAGATACGCAGTATTTT.